These 21 T cell receptor beta chains originate from one sample sequenced in a study of T cell repertoires in cytomegalovirus infection. TCRdb analysed the reads with MiXCR anew, one entry per CDR3 protein. The data show 100,000 to 150,000 distinct CDR3 sequences, with under 30% seen just once and about 37% held by the top ten. No antigens are known for them. Source material: PBMCs, sequenced either directly or after in vitro stimulation (not recorded which). The receptors shown here come from a human donor in good health (CMV status not recorded). Some clones in this sample may be carry-over from other donors' samples.

This clonotype was recorded many times. The J gene is TRBJ2-1, the V gene TRBV4-3; 7 positions match TRBD1. CDR1 is LGHNA and CDR2 is YSLEER in the germline V gene. The CDR3 contains 14 residues. Losses at the gene ends were 4 bases for V and 3 bases for J; bases not matched to a gene: 3. The CDR3 sequence: CASSRGQDYNEQFF. The CDR3 bases are TGCGCCAGCAGCCGCGGACAGGACTACAATGAGCAGTTCTTC.

The rearrangement links TRBV7-3 to TRBJ1-1, with D maybe TRBD1 (6 bases). The CDR3 contains 15 residues. Germline V lookup: CDR1 SGHTA, CDR2 FQGTGA. V shed 5 bases and J shed 5 bases, with 18 bases lying between them. CDR3 coding DNA: TGTGCCAGCAGCAAAGAGGGGGGGGGATGGACTGAAGCTTTCTTT. This translates into CASSKEGGGWTEAFF.

This clonotype was seen a handful of times. The chain carries TRBV12-3 or TRBV12-4 and TRBJ2-2; 7 positions match TRBD1. This CDR3 comprises 15 residues. With 6 bases clipped from V and 5 bases from J, the junction kept 9 bases outside the gene matches. CDR3 bases: TGTGCCAGCAGGGCAGACAGGGTGTCAACCGGGGAGCTGTTTTTT. This translates into CASRADRVSTGELFF.

The chain links TRBV6-6 to TRBJ2-6; D unclear. CDR1 and CDR2 (germline): MNHNY, SVGAGI (reference sequence). There are 17 residues in the CDR3. Trimming removed 2 bases at V and 0 bases at J, with 11 bases between. This CDR3 is CASSYPGRTSGANVLTF. The CDR3 DNA reads as TGTGCCAGCAGTTACCCCGGACGGACCTCTGGGGCCAACGTCCTGACTTTC.

This clonotype was counted between two and nine times. The rearrangement uses TRBV6-1 and TRBJ2-5; 11 bases are shared with TRBD1. Germline trimming cut 6 bases from V and 5 bases from J; bases unmatched to any gene: 2. CDR1 and CDR2 (germline): MNHNS, SASEGT. The CDR3 covers 13 residues. As DNA, the CDR3 is TGTGCCAGCAGGGACAGGGGGCTGGAGACCCAGTACTTC. Its translation is CASRDRGLETQYF.

The V gene is TRBV15, the J gene TRBJ2-5, with D tentatively TRBD1 (6 bases). V was cut by 11 bases and J by 2 bases, with 15 bases left in between. The CDR3 has 13 amino acids. Looked up from germline, CDR1 is LNHNV and CDR2 is YYDKDF (reference sequence). CDR3 sequence reads: CASTQGPQETQYF. Written as DNA, the CDR3 is TGTGCCTCCACTCAGGGGCCTCAAGAGACCCAGTACTTC.

This clonotype was recorded once. The chain has TRBV25-1 and TRBJ2-3; 8 bases are shared with TRBD2. Per germline, CDR1 MGHDK and CDR2 SYGVNS. The J segment lost 4 bases and the V segment lost 5 bases, leaving 8 bases of the junction unmatched. There are 15 residues in the CDR3. The CDR3 sequence: CASSLGGTRPDTQYF. DNA of the CDR3: TGTGCCAGCAGTCTCGGCGGGACTAGGCCAGATACGCAGTATTTT.

This clonotype was counted between two and nine times. The chain has TRBV27 and TRBJ1-3; possible D gene TRBD1, 6 bases. Germline V gene data show CDR1 as MNHEY and CDR2 as SMNVEV (reference sequence). V was trimmed by 2 bases and J by 0 bases, leaving 8 bases between them. The CDR3 is 15 residues long. The CDR3: CASSLQGNSGNTIYF. The CDR3, as DNA: TGTGCCAGCAGTTTACAGGGGAACTCTGGAAACACCATATATTTT.

This clonotype showed up many times. The V gene is TRBV19, the J gene TRBJ2-3; the match to TRBD2 covers 12 bases. This CDR3 comprises 17 residues. CDR1 and CDR2 from the germline V gene are LNHDA and SQIVND (reference sequence). V shed 8 bases, J shed 0 bases, and the junction held 9 bases outside the gene matches. The CDR3 sequence: CASSPTSGSTSTDTQYF. DNA for the CDR3: TGTGCCAGTTCGCCGACTAGCGGGAGTACTAGCACAGATACGCAGTATTTT.

This clonotype was seen a handful of times. The rearrangement joins TRBV6-1 to TRBJ2-5, with 13 bases lining up with TRBD2. The ends lost 3 bases at V and 2 bases at J; junction bases unmatched: 3. The CDR3 sequence is 16 residues long. Germline values: CDR1 MNHNS, CDR2 SASEGT. The CDR3 DNA sequence: TGTGCCAGCAGTGACCCGGGACTAGCGGGGCAAGAGACCCAGTACTTC. Translating gives CASSDPGLAGQETQYF.

This clonotype was seen only a few times. This chain joins TRBV4-2 and TRBJ2-1; D remains unclear. The V gene's germline CDR1 is LGHNA and CDR2 YNFKEQ. There are 17 residues in the CDR3. Between the trimmed V and J ends, which lost 0 bases and 0 bases, there was a span of 12 bases. The CDR3 region has the DNA TGTGCCAGCAGCCAAGACGTCGCGCTAAGCTCCTACAATGAGCAGTTCTTC. Protein product: CASSQDVALSSYNEQFF.

The V call is TRBV6-5, the J call TRBJ2-2, with D hard to call. V was pared by 0 bases and J by 4 bases, with 9 bases between. The V gene's germline CDR1 is MNHEY and CDR2 SVGAGI. This CDR3 is 15 amino acids long. The CDR3 loop is CASSYSSGVTGELFF. CDR3 sequence (DNA): TGTGCCAGCAGTTACTCGAGTGGGGTCACCGGGGAGCTGTTTTTT.

This clonotype has only a few counts. The rearrangement links TRBV7-2 to TRBJ1-5, with D possibly TRBD1 on 5 matching bases. Between the trimmed V and J ends, which lost 6 bases and 6 bases, there was a span of 18 bases. Germline V CDR1 and CDR2: SGHTA, FQGNSA. CDR3 length: 15 amino acids. CDR3 sequence: CASSPDSGRGQPQHF. DNA of the CDR3: TGTGCCAGCAGTCCAGACAGCGGGAGGGGTCAGCCCCAGCATTTT. Combining the CDR3 with reference TRBV7-2 and TRBJ1-5 gives the whole variable domain GAGVSQSPSNKVTEKGKDVELRCDPISGHTALYWYRQSLGQGLEFLIYFQGNSAPDKSGLPSDRFSAERTGGSVSTLTIQRTQQEDSAVYLCASSPDSGRGQPQHFGDGTRLSIL.

V is TRBV5-6 and J is TRBJ2-3; D remains unclear. V was trimmed by 3 bases and J by 4 bases, leaving 9 bases between them. Germline lookup yields CDR1 SGHDT and CDR2 YYEEEE. The CDR3 extends over 13 amino acids. As DNA, the CDR3 is TGTGCCAGCAGCTCCCGGCCGGCAGATACGCAGTATTTT. Translation gives CASSSRPADTQYF.

The table lists this clonotype with a few counts. CDR3 sequence: CASSQDPTGSPDTQYF. CDR3 DNA sequence: TGCGCCAGCAGCCAAGATCCGACAGGGAGCCCAGATACGCAGTATTTT. This rearrangement joins TRBV4-1 to TRBJ2-3; 7 nucleotides line up with TRBD1. Germline CDR1 MGHRA, CDR2 YSYEKL. Trimming removed 0 bases from V and 4 bases from J; junction bases left unmatched: 7. The CDR3 runs 16 residues.

The V call is TRBV6-5, the J call TRBJ1-1; D possibly corresponds to TRBD1 (6 bases). The CDR3 is 15 residues long. Trimming stripped 6 bases from V and 4 bases from J, with 18 bases between. Germline CDR1 is MNHEY and CDR2 is SVGAGI. As DNA, the CDR3 is TGTGCCAGCAGGAGAGACAGGAGTTTGAGCACTGAAGCTTTCTTT. It is translated as CASRRDRSLSTEAFF.

There are many counts of this clonotype. The genes are TRBV11-2 and TRBJ2-1, with 7 bases matching TRBD2. V lost 5 bases, J lost 7 bases, and 14 bases stayed unmatched. The CDR3 has 16 amino acids. CDR1 is SGHAT and CDR2 is FQNNGV in the germline V gene. DNA for the CDR3: TGTGCCAGCAGCCTGGGGGGGAGTAAAGGTTTGAATGAGCAGTTCTTC. Amino acids: CASSLGGSKGLNEQFF.

This clonotype has ten or more counts. This chain connects TRBV7-6 to TRBJ1-1; a weak D match, TRBD1 (5 bases). CDR3 length: 16 amino acids. Germline values: CDR1 SGHVS, CDR2 FNYEAQ. V lost 2 bases, J lost 0 bases, and 13 bases lay in between. CDR3 loop: CASSLRPGLVNTEAFF. Written as DNA, the CDR3 is TGTGCCAGCAGCTTAAGGCCAGGGCTCGTGAACACTGAAGCTTTCTTT. Drawing the rest from reference TRBV7-6 and TRBJ1-1, the complete variable domain is GAGVSQSPRYKVTKRGQDVALRCDPISGHVSLYWYRQALGQGPEFLTYFNYEAQQDKSGLPNDRFSAERPEGSISTLTIQRTEQRDSAMYRCASSLRPGLVNTEAFFGQGTRLTVV.

The rearrangement joins TRBV7-3 to TRBJ2-3; 7 nucleotides align to TRBD2. Germline V CDR1 and CDR2: SGHTA, FQGTGA. There are 13 residues in the CDR3. J gave up 5 bases and V 10 bases, and 9 bases lay outside the gene matches. DNA for the CDR3: TGTGCCACCGCCCGGGGGAGGGGAGATACGCAGTATTTT. The encoded protein is CATARGRGDTQYF.

A few counts support this clonotype. This chain connects TRBV28 to TRBJ2-2; TRBD1 matches 10 bases. The ends lost 6 bases at V and 8 bases at J; junction bases unmatched: 15. Germline CDR1 MDHEN, CDR2 SYDVKM. The CDR3 is 17 amino acids. CDR3 nucleotide sequence: TGTGCCAGCAGCCCTACCCATGACAGGGGGCTTCATGGGGAGCTGTTTTTT. This gives the protein CASSPTHDRGLHGELFF.

The CDR3 nucleotides are TGTGCCAGCAGTTGGGACCGGACAGGCAATCAGCCCCAGCATTTT. This gives the protein CASSWDRTGNQPQHF. This chain connects TRBV2 to TRBJ1-5, with D maybe TRBD1 (6 bases). The CDR3 runs 15 residues. Germline CDR1 is SNHLY and CDR2 is FYNNEI. The ends were cut back, 5 bases at V and 2 bases at J, with 13 bases in the middle. The full variable domain, its missing parts supplied by reference TRBV2 and TRBJ1-5, is EPEVTQTPSHQVTQMGQEVILRCVPISNHLYFYWYRQILGQKVEFLVSFYNNEISEKSEIFDDQFSVERPDGSNFTLKIRSTKLEDSAMYFCASSWDRTGNQPQHFGDGTRLSIL.